This T cell receptor beta chain was sequenced during a study of prognosis after radiotherapy for stage I lung cancer. The V gene lost 4 bases and the J gene lost 4 bases, with 13 bases spanning the gap. Germline loops: CDR1 DFQATT, CDR2 SNEGSKA (reference sequence). The CDR3 extends over 13 amino acids. This clonotype has a count of ten or more. What it binds is not known. Genomic DNA served as the source from which two-round multiplex PCR generated TCR beta CDR3 amplicons. Initially, in first-round PCR, primers specific to each TRBV and TRBJ gene were used. TCRdb re-analysed the multiplex PCR reads in MiXCR, keeping a single row per CDR3 protein. The sample has 15,000 or so distinct CDR3 sequences, around 40% seen once. Points from the study as a whole: Patients who went on to get distant metastases had lower Shannon entropy after stereotactic body radiation therapy.

The TCR originated in a donor aged 50 or older with non-small cell lung cancer. The V call is TRBV20-1, the J call TRBJ2-5, with a tentative D call TRBD2 (6 bases). The sample in question was PBMCs, obtained before or after stereotactic body radiation therapy (not recorded which). CDR3 coding DNA: TGCAGTGCTACGGGAGTTTTAGTAGAGACCCAGTACTTC. As protein: CSATGVLVETQYF.